These T cell receptor beta chains were read from a single sample in a study of blood T cells in healthy people across ages. Via MiXCR, TCRdb re-called the 5' RACE reads, giving one row per CDR3 protein. The sample shows more than 1,000,000 distinct CDR3 sequences, under 30% of them seen only once. The same specimen was also included in a second study, on T cells of mothers and their children.

Sequenced input: blood. These receptors all come from a girl aged 2-10 years in good health. CDR3s include the opening cysteine and the closing phenylalanine or tryptophan. Each record gives: clone size, V gene, J gene, D gene, CDR3 protein, CDR3 DNA. D genes are given only for firm matches. Clone size, where shown, is once, few, many, or a class for clones that have expanded.

size: -; V: TRBV28; J: TRBJ2-1; D: -; CDR3: CASSPPGARGDEQFF; DNA: TGTGCCAGCAGTCCGCCGGGGGCGAGGGGTGATGAGCAGTTCTTC
size: few; V: TRBV29-1; J: TRBJ2-5; D: -; CDR3: CSVAGYSGTQYF; DNA: TGCAGCGTTGCAGGGTATAGTGGGACCCAGTACTTC
size: few; V: TRBV5-6; J: TRBJ2-7; D: -; CDR3: CASSLAAEVWYEQYF; DNA: TGTGCCAGCAGCTTGGCGGCAGAAGTTTGGTACGAGCAGTACTTC
size: -; V: TRBV5-1; J: TRBJ2-7; D: -; CDR3: CASSRNPGVSSYEQYF; DNA: TGCGCCAGCAGCCGGAATCCGGGAGTCTCATCCTACGAGCAGTACTTC
size: -; V: TRBV19; J: TRBJ2-1; D: -; CDR3: CASTKISGANEQFF; DNA: TGTGCCAGTACCAAGATTAGCGGAGCCAATGAGCAGTTCTTC
size: -; V: TRBV14; J: TRBJ1-4; D: -; CDR3: CASSQEFGAYEKLFF; DNA: TGTGCCAGCAGCCAAGAATTCGGGGCTTATGAAAAACTGTTTTTT
size: -; V: TRBV20-1; J: TRBJ2-7; D: -; CDR3: CSARVPQGVYEQYF; DNA: TGCAGTGCTAGGGTTCCTCAGGGAGTCTACGAGCAGTACTTC
size: -; V: TRBV29-1; J: TRBJ1-1; D: -; CDR3: CSVATENTEAFF; DNA: TGCAGCGTTGCCACCGAGAACACTGAAGCTTTCTTT
size: -; V: TRBV2; J: TRBJ2-1; D: TRBD2; CDR3: CASSEWGGTLYNEQFF; DNA: TGTGCCAGCAGTGAATGGGGGGGAACCCTATACAATGAGCAGTTCTTC
size: -; V: TRBV5-1; J: TRBJ2-5; D: -; CDR3: CASTLDGIAHQETQYF; DNA: TGCGCCAGCACCCTGGATGGAATAGCCCATCAAGAGACCCAGTACTTC
size: -; V: TRBV5-6; J: TRBJ2-5; D: TRBD1; CDR3: CASRPGTGVETQYF; DNA: TGTGCCAGCAGACCCGGGACAGGAGTAGAGACCCAGTACTTC
size: few; V: TRBV6-6; J: TRBJ2-4; D: TRBD2; CDR3: CASRTRPRGGEDIQYF; DNA: TGTGCCAGCAGGACACGACCTCGGGGGGGCGAGGACATTCAGTACTTC
size: -; V: TRBV5-8; J: TRBJ1-4; D: -; CDR3: CASSLRDVFNEKPFF; DNA: TGTGCCAGCAGCTTGCGAGACGTGTTTAATGAAAAACCGTTTTTT
size: -; V: TRBV4-1; J: TRBJ2-1; D: TRBD2; CDR3: CASSQDGRGYNEQFF; DNA: TGCGCCAGCAGCCAAGACGGGAGGGGGTACAATGAGCAGTTCTTC
size: few; V: TRBV4-3; J: TRBJ1-6; D: -; CDR3: CASSQDRQVATLHF; DNA: TGCGCCAGCAGCCAAGATCGTCAGGTTGCCACCCTCCACTTT
size: -; V: TRBV6-1; J: TRBJ1-5; D: -; CDR3: CASSEQGSNQPQHF; DNA: TGTGCCAGCAGTGAACAGGGTAGCAATCAGCCCCAGCATTTT
size: few; V: TRBV12-3/TRBV12-4; J: TRBJ2-1; D: -; CDR3: CASSPRLRVNNEQFF; DNA: TGTGCCAGCAGTCCACGACTGCGGGTGAACAATGAGCAGTTCTTC
size: -; V: TRBV18; J: TRBJ1-3; D: -; CDR3: CASSPLTKGPNTIYF; DNA: TGTGCCAGCTCACCACTGACGAAGGGTCCGAACACCATATATTTT